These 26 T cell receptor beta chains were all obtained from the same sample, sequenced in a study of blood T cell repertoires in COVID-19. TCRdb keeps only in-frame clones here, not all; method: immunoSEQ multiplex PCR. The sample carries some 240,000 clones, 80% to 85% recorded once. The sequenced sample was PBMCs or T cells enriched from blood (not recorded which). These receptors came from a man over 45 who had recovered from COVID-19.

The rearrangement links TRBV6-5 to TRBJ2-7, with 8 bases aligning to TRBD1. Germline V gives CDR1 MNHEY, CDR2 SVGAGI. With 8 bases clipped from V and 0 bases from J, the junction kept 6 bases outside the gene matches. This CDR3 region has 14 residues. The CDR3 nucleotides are TGTGCCAGCGGACAGGGAACCAGCTCCTACGAGCAGTACTTC. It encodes CASGQGTSSYEQYF.

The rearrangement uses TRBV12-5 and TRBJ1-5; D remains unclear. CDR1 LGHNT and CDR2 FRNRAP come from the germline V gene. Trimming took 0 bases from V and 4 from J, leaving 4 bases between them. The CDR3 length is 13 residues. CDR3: CASGLVTNQPQHF. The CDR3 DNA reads TGTGCTAGTGGTTTGGTAACAAATCAGCCCCAGCATTTT.

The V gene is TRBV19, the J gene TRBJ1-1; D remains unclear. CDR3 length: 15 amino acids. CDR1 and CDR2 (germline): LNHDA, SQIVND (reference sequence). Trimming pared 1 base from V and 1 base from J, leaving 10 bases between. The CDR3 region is CASSIGAGPNTEAFF. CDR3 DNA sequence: TGTGCCAGTAGTATAGGGGCAGGTCCGAACACTGAAGCTTTCTTT.

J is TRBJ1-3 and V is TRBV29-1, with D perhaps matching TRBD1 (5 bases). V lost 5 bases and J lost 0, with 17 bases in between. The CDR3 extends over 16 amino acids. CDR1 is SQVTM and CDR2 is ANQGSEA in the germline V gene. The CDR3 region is CSVWGQGLPSGNTIYF. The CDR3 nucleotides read TGCAGCGTTTGGGGTCAGGGCCTCCCCTCTGGAAACACCATATATTTT.

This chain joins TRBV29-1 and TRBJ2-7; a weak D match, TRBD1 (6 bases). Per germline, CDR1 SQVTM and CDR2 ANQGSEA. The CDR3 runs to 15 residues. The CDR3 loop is CRGWSPTGRSAEQYF. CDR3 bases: TGCAGAGGTTGGTCTCCAACAGGGCGATCAGCCGAGCAGTACTTC.

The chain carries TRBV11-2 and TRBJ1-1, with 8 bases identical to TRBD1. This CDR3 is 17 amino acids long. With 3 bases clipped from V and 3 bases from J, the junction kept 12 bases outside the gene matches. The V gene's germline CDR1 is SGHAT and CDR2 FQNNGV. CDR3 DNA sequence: TGTGCCAGCAGCTTCACCAGGACAGGGAAGAGATACACTGAAGCTTTCTTT. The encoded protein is CASSFTRTGKRYTEAFF.

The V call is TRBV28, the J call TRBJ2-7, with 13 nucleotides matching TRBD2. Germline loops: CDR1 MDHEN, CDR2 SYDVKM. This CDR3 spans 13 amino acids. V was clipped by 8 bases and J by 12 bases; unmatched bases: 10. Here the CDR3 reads CASRTSGSPAPYF. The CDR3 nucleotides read TGTGCCAGCCGGACTAGCGGGAGTCCCGCCCCGTACTTC.

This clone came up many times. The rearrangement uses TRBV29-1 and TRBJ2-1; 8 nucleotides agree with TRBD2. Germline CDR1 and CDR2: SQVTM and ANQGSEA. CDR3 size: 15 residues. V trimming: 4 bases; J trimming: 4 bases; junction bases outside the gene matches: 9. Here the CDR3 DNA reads TGCAGCGTTGTCGGGGGGGCCTCCTCTTACAATGAGCAGTTCTTC. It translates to CSVVGGASSYNEQFF.

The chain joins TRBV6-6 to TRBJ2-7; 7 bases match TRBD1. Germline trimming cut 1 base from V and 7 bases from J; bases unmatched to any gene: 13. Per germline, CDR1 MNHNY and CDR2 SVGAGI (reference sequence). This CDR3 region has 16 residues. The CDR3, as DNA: TGTGCCAGCAGTTACTTGGCGGGCACTTCACAGGGGGAGCAGTACTTC. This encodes CASSYLAGTSQGEQYF.

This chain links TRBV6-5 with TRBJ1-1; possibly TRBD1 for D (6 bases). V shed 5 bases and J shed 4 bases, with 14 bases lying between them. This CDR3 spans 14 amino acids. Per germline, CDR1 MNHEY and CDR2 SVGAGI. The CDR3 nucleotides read TGTGCCAGCAGTCTAACAGGGTCGGGCACTGAAGCTTTCTTT. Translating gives CASSLTGSGTEAFF.

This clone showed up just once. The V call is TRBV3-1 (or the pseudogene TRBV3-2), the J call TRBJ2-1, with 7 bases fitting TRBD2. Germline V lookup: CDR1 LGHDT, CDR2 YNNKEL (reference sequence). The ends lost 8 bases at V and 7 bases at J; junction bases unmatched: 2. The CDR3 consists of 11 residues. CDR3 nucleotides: TGTGCCAGCGGGGGAGGGAATGAGCAGTTCTTC. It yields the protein CASGGGNEQFF.

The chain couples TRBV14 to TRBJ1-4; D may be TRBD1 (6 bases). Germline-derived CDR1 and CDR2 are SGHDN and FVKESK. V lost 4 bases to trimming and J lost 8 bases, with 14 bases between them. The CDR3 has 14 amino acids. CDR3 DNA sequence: TGTGCCAGCAGCCCGAGACAGGCGGCGGAAAAACTGTTTTTT. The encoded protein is CASSPRQAAEKLFF.

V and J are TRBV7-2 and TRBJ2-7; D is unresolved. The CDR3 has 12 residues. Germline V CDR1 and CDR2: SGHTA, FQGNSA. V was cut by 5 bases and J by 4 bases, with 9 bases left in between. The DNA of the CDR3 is TGTGCCAGCAGCCTGCGGTCTTACGAGCAGTACTTC. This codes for CASSLRSYEQYF.

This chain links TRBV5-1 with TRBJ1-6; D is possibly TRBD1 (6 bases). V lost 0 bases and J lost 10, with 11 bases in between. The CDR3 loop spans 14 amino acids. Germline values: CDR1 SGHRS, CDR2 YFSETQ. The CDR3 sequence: CASSLGQVESPLHF. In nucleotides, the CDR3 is TGCGCCAGCAGCTTGGGACAGGTCGAGTCACCCCTCCACTTT.

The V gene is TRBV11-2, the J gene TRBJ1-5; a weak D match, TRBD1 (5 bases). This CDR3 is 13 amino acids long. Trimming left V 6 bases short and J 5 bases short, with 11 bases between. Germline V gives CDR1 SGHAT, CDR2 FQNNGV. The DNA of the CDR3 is TGTGCCAGCAGTCAAGGGGTGTATCAGCCCCAGCATTTT. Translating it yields CASSQGVYQPQHF.

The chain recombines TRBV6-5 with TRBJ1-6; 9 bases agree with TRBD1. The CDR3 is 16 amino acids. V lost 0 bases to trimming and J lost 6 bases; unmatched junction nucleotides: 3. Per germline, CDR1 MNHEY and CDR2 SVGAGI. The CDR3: CASSYSRDRVNSPLHF. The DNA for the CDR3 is TGTGCCAGCAGTTACTCGAGGGACAGGGTTAATTCACCCCTCCACTTT.

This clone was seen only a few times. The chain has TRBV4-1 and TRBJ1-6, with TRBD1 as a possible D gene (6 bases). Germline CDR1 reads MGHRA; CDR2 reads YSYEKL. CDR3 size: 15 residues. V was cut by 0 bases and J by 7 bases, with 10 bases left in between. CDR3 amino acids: CASSQEWTANSPLHF. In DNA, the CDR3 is TGCGCCAGCAGCCAAGAGTGGACAGCCAATTCACCCCTCCACTTT.

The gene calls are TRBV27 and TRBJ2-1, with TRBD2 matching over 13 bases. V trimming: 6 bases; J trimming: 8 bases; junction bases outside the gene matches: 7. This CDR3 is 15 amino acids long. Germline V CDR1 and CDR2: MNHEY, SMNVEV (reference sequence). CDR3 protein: CASSPGLAGAYEQFF. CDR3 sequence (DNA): TGTGCCAGCAGCCCTGGACTAGCGGGAGCCTATGAGCAGTTCTTC.

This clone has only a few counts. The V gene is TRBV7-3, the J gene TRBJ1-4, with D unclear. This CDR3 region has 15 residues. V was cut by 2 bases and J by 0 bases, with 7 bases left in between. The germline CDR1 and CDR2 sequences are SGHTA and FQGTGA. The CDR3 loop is CASSLRLATNEKLFF. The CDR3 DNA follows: TGTGCCAGCAGCTTACGTCTTGCAACTAATGAAAAACTGTTTTTT.

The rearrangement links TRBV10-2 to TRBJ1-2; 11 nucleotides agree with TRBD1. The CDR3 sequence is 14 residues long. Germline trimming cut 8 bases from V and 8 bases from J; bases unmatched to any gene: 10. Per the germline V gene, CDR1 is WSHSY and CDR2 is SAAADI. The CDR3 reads CASSPGQGVGGYTF. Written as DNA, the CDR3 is TGCGCCAGCTCCCCGGGACAGGGGGTTGGGGGCTACACCTTC.

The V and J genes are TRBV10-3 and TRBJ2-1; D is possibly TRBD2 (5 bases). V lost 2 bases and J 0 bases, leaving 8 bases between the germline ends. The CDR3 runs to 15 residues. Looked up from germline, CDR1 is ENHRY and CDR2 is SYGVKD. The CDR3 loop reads CAISERDSSYNEQFF. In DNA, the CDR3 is TGTGCCATCAGTGAGCGGGATAGCTCCTACAATGAGCAGTTCTTC.

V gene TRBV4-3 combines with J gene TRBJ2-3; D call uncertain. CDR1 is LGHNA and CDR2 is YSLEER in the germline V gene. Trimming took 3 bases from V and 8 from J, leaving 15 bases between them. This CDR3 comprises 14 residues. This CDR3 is CASSQITSSSTQYF. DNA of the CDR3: TGCGCCAGCAGCCAGATTACGTCGTCCAGTACGCAGTATTTT.

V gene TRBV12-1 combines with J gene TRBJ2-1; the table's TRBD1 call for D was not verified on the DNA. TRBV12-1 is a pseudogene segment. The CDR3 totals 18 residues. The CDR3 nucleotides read TGTGCCAGCAGCTTTTTCGGCAGGGAAACGAGCTCCTACAATGAGCAGTTCTTC. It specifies CASSFFGRETSSYNEQFF.

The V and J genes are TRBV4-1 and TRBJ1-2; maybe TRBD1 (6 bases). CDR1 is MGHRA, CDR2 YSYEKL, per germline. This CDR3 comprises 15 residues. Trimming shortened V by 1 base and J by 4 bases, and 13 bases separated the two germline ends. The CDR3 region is CASSQGWTETYGYTF. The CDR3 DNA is TGCGCCAGCAGCCAAGGGTGGACAGAGACCTATGGCTACACCTTC.

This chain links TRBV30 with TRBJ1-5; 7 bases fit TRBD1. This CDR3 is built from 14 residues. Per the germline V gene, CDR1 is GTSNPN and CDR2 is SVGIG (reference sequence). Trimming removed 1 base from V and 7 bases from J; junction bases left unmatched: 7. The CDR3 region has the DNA TGTGCCTGGAGTGAAGGGGGCGCTCCCCAGCCCCAGCATTTT. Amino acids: CAWSEGGAPQPQHF.

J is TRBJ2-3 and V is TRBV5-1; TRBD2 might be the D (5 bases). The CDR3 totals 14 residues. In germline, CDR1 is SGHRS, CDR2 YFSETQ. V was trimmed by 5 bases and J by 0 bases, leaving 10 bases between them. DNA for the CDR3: TGCGCCAGCAGTAAGGGAGCGAGCACAGATACGCAGTATTTT. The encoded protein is CASSKGASTDTQYF.